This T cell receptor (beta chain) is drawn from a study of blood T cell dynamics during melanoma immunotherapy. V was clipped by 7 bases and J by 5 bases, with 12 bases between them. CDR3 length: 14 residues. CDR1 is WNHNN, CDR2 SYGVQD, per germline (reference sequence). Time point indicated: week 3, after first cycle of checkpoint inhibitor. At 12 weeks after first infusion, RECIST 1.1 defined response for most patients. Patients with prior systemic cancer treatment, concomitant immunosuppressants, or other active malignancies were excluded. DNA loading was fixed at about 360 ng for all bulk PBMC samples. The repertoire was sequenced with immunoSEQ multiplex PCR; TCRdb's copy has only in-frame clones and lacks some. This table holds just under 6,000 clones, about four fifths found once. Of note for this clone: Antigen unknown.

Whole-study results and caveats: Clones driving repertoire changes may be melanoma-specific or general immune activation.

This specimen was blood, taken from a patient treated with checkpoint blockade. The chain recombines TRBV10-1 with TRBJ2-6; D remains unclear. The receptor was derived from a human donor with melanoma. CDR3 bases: TGCGCCAGCATCGCACAAAGTCGGGCCAACGTCCTGACTTTC. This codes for CASIAQSRANVLTF.